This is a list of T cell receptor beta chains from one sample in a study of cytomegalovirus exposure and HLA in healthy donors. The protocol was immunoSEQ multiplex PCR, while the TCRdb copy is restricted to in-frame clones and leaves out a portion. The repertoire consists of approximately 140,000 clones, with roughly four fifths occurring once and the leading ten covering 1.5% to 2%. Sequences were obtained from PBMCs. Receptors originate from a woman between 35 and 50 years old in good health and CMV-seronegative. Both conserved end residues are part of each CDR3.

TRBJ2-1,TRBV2,CASSVGAEQFF
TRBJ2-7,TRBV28,CASSSNSYEQYF
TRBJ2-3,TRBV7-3,CASSSSITDTQYF
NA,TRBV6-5,CASSYSGGRSDTEQYF
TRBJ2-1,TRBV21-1,CASSKAAPQTGQYNEQFF
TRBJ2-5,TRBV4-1,CASSQDSGGRWETQYF
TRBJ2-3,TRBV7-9,CASSLESPRDTQYF
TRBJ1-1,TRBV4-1,CASSQTEGYEAFF
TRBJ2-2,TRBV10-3,CAISEAGDTGELFF
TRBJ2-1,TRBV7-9,CASSPDTPAREQFF
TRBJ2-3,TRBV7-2,CASRPTSGRADTQYF
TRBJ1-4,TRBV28,CASSWTGVEKLFF
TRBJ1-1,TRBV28,CASLTGLGQNTEAFF
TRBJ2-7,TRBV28,CASSVPLGSSYEQYF
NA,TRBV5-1,CASSFTTGNEQYF
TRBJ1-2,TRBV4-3,CASSQGQGAVYGYTF